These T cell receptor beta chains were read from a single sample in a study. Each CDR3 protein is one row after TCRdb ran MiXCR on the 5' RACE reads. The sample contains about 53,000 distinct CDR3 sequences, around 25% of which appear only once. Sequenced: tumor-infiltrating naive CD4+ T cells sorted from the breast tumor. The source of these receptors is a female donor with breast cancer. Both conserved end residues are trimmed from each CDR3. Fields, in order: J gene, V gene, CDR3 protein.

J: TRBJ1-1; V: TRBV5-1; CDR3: ASSLRVASTEAF
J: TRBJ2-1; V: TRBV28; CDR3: ASRSIAGGKYEQF
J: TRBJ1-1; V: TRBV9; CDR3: ASSVDSLNTEAF
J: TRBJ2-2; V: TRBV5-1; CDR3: ASSPDVPGPGELF
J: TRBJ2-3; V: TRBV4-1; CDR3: ASSQEAAPSPTDTQY
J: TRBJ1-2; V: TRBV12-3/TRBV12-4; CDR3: ASRDIYRGRGFLGYT
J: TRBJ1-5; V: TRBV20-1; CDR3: SVTGGNNQPQH
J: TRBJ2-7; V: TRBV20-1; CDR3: SASSPRTYEQY
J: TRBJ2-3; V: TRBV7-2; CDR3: ASSLGTSDTQY
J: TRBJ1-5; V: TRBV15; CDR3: ATSNPTAGQPQH
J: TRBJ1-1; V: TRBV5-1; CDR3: ASSLRSLGSFMNAEAF
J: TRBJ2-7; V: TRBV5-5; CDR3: ASSSVAGNEQY
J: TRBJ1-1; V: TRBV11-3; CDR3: ASSSSGQIEAY
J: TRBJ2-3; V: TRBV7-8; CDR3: ASSVKTSGGTDTQY
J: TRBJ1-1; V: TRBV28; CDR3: ASSLRQENTEAF
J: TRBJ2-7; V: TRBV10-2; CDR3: ASSGLSGLLYEQY
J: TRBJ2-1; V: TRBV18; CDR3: ASSPSPTSGGNEQF
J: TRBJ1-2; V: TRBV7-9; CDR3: ASSGYQDGVLRGYT
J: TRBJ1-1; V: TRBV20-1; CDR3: SASESPGRDAF
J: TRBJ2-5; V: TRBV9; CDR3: ASSLGGGGLETQY
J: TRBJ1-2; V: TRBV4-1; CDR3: ASSFYRDSNYGYT
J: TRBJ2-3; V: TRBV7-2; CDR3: ASSQGTDTQY
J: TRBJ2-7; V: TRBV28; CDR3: ASSTPGGKEQY
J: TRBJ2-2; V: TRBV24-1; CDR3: ATSTDRDTGELF
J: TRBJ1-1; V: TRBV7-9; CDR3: ASSPHNTEAF
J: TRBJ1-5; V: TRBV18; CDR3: ASSPQGPRVQPQH
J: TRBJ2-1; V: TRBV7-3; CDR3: ASSLTMAVSNNEQF
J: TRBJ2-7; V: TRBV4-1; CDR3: ASSQADLVGRGFYEQY
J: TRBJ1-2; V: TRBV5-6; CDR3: ASSLDNGRPYGYT
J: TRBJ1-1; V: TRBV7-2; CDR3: ASSLAVRREAF
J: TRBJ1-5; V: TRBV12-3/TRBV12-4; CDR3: ASSLYGSSNQPQH
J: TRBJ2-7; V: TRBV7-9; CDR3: ASSSTEPQY
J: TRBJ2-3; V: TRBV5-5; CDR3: ASSPGVADTQY